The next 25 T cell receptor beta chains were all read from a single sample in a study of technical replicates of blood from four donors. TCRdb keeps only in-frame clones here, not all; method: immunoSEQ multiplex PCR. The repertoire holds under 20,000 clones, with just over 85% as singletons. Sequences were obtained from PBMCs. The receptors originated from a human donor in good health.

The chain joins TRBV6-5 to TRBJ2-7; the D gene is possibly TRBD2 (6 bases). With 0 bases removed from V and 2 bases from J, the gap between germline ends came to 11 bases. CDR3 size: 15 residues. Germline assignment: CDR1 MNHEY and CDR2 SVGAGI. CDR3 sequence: CASSYSAGRPYEQYF. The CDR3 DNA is TGTGCCAGCAGTTACTCTGCGGGGAGGCCCTACGAGCAGTACTTC.

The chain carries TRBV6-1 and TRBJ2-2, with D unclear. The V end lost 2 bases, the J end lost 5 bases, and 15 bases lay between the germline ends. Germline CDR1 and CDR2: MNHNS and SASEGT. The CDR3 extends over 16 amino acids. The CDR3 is CASSERPTPGTGELFF. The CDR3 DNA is TGTGCCAGCAGTGAACGGCCGACCCCCGGGACCGGGGAGCTGTTTTTT.

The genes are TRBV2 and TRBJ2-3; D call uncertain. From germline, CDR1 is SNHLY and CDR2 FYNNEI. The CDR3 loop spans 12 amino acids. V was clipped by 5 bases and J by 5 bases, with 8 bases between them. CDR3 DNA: TGTGCCAGCAGTTCGACTCAAGATACGCAGTATTTT. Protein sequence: CASSSTQDTQYF.

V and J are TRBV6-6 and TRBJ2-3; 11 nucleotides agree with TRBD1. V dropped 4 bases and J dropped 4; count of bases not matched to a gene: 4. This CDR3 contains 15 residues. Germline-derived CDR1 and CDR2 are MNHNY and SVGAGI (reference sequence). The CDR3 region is CASSSRDRGADTQYF. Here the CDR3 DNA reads TGTGCCAGCAGTTCCCGGGACAGGGGGGCAGATACGCAGTATTTT.

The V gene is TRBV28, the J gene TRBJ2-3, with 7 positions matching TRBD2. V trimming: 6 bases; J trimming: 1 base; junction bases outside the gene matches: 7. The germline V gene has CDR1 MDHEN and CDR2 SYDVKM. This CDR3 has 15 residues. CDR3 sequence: CASRRGWRGTDTQYF. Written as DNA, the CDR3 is TGTGCCAGCAGGCGGGGGTGGAGGGGCACAGATACGCAGTATTTT.

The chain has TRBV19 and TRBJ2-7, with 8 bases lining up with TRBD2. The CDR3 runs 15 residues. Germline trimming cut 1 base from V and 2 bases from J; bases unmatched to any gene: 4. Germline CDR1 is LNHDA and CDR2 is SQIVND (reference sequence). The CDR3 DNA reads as TGTGCCAGTAGTATAGCACTAGCGGCACCCTACGAGCAGTACTTC. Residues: CASSIALAAPYEQYF.

In DNA, the CDR3 is TGTGCCACCGCCTCGGCGGGAGAACGGAGCGGGGAGCTGTTTTTT. It specifies CATASAGERSGELFF. The chain carries TRBV19 and TRBJ2-2; 7 bases are shared with TRBD2. The CDR3 extends over 15 amino acids. Germline CDR1 reads LNHDA; CDR2 reads SQIVND (reference sequence). V shed 10 bases and J 7 bases; nucleotides not matched to a gene: 15.

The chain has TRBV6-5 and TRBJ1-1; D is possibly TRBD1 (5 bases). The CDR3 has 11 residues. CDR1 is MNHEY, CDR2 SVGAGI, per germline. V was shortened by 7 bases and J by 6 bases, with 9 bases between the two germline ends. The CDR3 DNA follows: TGTGCCAGCACTTGGGACTCTGAAGCTTTCTTT. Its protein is CASTWDSEAFF.

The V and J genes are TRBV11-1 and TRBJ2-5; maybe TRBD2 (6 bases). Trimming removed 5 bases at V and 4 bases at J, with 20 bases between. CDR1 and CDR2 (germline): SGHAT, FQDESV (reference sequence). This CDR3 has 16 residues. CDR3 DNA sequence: TGTGCCAGCAGCCTCCCTACACTGTGGGGGGTAGAGACCCAGTACTTC. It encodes CASSLPTLWGVETQYF. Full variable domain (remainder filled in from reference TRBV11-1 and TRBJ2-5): EAEVAQSPRYKITEKSQAVAFWCDPISGHATLYWYRQILGQGPELLVQFQDESVVDDSQLPKDRFSAERLKGVDSTLKIQPAELGDSAMYLCASSLPTLWGVETQYFGPGTRLLVL.

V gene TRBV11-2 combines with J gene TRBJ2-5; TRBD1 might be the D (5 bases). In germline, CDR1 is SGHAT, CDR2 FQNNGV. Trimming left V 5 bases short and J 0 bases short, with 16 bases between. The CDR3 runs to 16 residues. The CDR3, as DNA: TGTGCCAGCAGCAACCAGGGAATCTGGTACCAAGAGACCCAGTACTTC. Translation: CASSNQGIWYQETQYF.

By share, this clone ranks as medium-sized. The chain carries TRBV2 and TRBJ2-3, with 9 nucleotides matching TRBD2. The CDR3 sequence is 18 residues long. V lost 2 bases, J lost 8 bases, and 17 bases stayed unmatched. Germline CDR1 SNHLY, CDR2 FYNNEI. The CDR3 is CASSEYGAGGLKVVTQYF. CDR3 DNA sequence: TGTGCCAGCAGTGAATATGGAGCGGGAGGCCTAAAAGTCGTTACGCAGTATTTT.

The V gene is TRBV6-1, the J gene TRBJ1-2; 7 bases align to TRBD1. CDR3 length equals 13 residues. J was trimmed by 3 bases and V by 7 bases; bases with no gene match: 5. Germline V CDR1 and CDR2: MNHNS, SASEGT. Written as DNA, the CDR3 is TGTGCCAGCAAGAGACAGGGTGACTATGGCTACACCTTC. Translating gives CASKRQGDYGYTF.

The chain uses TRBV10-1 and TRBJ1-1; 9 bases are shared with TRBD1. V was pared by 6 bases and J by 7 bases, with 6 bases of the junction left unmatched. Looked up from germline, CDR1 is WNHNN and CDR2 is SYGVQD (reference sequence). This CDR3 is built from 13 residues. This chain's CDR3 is CASRAQGASEAFF. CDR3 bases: TGCGCCAGCAGAGCACAGGGGGCGAGTGAAGCTTTCTTT.

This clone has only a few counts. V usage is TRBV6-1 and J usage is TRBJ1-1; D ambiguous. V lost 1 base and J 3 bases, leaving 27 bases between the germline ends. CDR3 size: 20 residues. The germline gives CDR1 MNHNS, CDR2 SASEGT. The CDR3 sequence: CASSEEPAGYLAGLYTEAFF. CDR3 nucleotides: TGTGCCAGCAGTGAAGAGCCGGCGGGTTATCTGGCAGGTTTGTACACTGAAGCTTTCTTT.

Written as DNA, the CDR3 is TGTGCCTTGACAGGGGGCACTGAAGCTTTCTTT. It codes for CALTGGTEAFF. The V and J genes are TRBV30 and TRBJ1-1; 9 bases line up with TRBD1. The CDR3 spans 11 residues. CDR1 is GTSNPN, CDR2 SVGIG, per germline (reference sequence). With 7 bases clipped from V and 4 bases from J, the junction kept 1 base outside the gene matches. The entire variable domain, with the rest obtained from reference TRBV30 and TRBJ1-1, is as follows: SQTIHQWPATLVQPVGSPLSLECTVEGTSNPNLYWYRQAAGRGLQLLFYSVGIGQISSEVPQNLSASRPQDRQFILSSKKLLLSDSGFYLCALTGGTEAFFGQGTRLTVV.

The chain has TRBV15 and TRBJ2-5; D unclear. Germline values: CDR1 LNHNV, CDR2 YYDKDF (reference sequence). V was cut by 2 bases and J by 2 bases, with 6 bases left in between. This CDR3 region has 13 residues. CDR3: CATSRQVQETQYF. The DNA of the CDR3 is TGTGCCACCAGCAGACAGGTTCAAGAGACCCAGTACTTC.

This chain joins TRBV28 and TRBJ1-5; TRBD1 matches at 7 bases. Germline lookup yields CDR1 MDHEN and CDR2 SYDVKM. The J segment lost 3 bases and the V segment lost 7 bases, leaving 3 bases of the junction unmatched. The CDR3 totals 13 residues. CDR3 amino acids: CASTDRANQPQHF. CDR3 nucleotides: TGTGCCAGCACCGACAGGGCCAATCAGCCCCAGCATTTT.

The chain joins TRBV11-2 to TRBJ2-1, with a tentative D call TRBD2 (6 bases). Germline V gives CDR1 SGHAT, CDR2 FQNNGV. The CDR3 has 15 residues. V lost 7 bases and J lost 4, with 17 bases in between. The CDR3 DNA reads TGTGCCAGCACCCGTACTTCGGGAGCGTACAATGAGCAGTTCTTC. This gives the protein CASTRTSGAYNEQFF.

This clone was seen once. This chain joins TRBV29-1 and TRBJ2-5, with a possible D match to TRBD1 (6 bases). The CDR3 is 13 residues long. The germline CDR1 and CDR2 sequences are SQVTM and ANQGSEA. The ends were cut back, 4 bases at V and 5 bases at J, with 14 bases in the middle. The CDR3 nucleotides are TGCAGCGTTGTACAGGGAGCTCCGGAGACCCAGTACTTC. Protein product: CSVVQGAPETQYF.

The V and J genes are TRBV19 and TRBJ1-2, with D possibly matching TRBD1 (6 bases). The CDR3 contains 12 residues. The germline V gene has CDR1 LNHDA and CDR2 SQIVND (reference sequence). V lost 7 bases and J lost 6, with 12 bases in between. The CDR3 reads CASKEQGDGYTF. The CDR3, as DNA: TGTGCCAGTAAGGAACAGGGAGATGGCTACACCTTC. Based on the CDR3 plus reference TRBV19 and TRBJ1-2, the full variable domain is DGGITQSPKYLFRKEGQNVTLSCEQNLNHDAMYWYRQDPGQGLRLIYYSQIVNDFQKGDIAEGYSVSREKKESFPLTVTSAQKNPTAFYLCASKEQGDGYTFGSGTRLTVV.

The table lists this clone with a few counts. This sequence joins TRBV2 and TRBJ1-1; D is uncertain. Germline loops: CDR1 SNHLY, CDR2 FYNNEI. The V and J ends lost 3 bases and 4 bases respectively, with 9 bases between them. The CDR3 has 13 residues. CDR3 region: CASSDPLITEAFF. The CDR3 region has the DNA TGTGCCAGCAGTGATCCGCTAATCACTGAAGCTTTCTTT. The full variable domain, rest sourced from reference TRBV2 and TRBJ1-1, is EPEVTQTPSHQVTQMGQEVILRCVPISNHLYFYWYRQILGQKVEFLVSFYNNEISEKSEIFDDQFSVERPDGSNFTLKIRSTKLEDSAMYFCASSDPLITEAFFGQGTRLTVV.

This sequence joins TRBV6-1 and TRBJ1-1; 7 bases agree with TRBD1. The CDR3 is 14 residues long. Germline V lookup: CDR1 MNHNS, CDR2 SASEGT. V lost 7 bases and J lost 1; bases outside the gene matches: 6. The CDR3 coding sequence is TGTGCCAGCAAGGGCGACAGGGAGAACACTGAAGCTTTCTTT. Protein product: CASKGDRENTEAFF.

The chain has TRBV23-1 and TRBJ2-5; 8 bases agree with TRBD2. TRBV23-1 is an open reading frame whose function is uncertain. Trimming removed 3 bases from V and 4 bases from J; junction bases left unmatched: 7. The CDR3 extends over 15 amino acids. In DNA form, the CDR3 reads TGCGCCAGCAGTCAGCCCCGGGGGGGCTTAGAGACCCAGTACTTC. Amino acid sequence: CASSQPRGGLETQYF.

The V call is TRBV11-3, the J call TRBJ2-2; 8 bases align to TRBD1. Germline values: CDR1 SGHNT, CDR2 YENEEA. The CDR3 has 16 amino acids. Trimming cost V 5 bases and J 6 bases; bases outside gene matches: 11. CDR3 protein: CASSPVRGRNAGELFF. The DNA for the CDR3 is TGTGCCAGCAGCCCAGTCAGGGGGCGGAATGCCGGGGAGCTGTTTTTT.

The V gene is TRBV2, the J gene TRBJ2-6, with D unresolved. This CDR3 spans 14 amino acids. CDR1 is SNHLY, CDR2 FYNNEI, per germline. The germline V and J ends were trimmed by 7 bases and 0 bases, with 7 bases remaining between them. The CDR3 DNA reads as TGTGCCAGCATGGCCCTCTCTGGGGCCAACGTCCTGACTTTC. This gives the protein CASMALSGANVLTF.